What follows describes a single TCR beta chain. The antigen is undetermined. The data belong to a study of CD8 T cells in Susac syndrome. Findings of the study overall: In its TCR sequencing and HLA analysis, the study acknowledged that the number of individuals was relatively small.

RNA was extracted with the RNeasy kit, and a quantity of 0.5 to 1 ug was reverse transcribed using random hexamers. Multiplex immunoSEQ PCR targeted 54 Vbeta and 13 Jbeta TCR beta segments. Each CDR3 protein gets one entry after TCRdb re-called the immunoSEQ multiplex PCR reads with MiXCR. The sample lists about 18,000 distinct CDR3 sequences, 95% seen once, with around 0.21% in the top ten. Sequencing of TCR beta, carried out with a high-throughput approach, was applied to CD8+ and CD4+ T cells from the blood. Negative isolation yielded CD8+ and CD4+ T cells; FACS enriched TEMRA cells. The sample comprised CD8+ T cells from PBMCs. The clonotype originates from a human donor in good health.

CDR3: CAISKTGDEQYV. For the CDR3, the DNA is TGTGCCATCAGTAAGACAGGGGACGAGCAGTACGTC. The J gene is TRBJ2-7, the V gene TRBV10-3, with 8 positions matching TRBD1. Germline CDR1 reads ENHRY; CDR2 reads SYGVKD. Trimming cost V 5 bases and J 5 bases; bases outside gene matches: 2. The CDR3 consists of 12 residues.